This record covers a single T cell receptor (beta chain). With 4 bases clipped from V and 1 base from J, the junction kept 7 bases outside the gene matches. This CDR3 has 15 amino acids. Germline V gene data show CDR1 as WNHNN and CDR2 as SYGVQD (reference sequence). This sample stems from a study of PD-1 blockade in classical Hodgkin lymphoma. Libraries were prepared by immunoSEQ multiplex PCR; TCRdb keeps only in-frame clonotypes and omits some of them. The sample records 20,000 to 30,000 clones, approximately 80% being singletons. All patients experienced relapse after autologous stem cell transplantation, and brentuximab vedotin exposure was variable. Patients showed best responses of complete response, partial response or progressive disease.

The input for sequencing was peripheral blood mononuclear cells (PBMCs), taken before the second cycle of nivolumab. This sequence originates from a human donor with classical Hodgkin lymphoma. The rearrangement joins TRBV10-1 to TRBJ2-7; 7 bases agree with TRBD2. DNA for the CDR3: TGCGCCAGCAGTGGGGGGGACGGGGGGTCCTACGAGCAGTACTTC. Protein sequence: CASSGGDGGSYEQYF.